This T cell receptor beta chain appears in the sequencing data of a study of T cell changes during pregnancy in multiple sclerosis. Trimming removed 3 bases from V and 0 bases from J, with 13 bases in between. The CDR3 covers 16 residues. Germline CDR1 reads SGDLS; CDR2 reads YYNGEE. The table came from immunoSEQ multiplex PCR; TCRdb's copy has only in-frame clones and leaves some out. The repertoire includes tens of thousands of clones, approximately 94% of them detected once, and 0.5% to 0.7% sits in the top ten. The material sequenced was CD4+ T cells from peripheral blood mononuclear cells, taken in the second trimester of pregnancy. The receptor's source is a female donor with multiple sclerosis, enrolled in a pregnancy study. The V call is TRBV9, the J call TRBJ1-3, with D perhaps TRBD1 (6 bases). CDR3 sequence reads: CASSAGHPSSGNTIYF. In DNA, the CDR3 is TGTGCCAGCAGCGCGGGACATCCAAGCTCTGGAAACACCATATATTTT.